This is a list of T cell receptor beta chains from one sample in a study of T-cell reconstitution after alpha-beta-depleted transplantation in children. TCRdb reanalysed the PCR reads using MiXCR and keeps one entry per CDR3 protein. There are hundreds of thousands of distinct CDR3 sequences in the sample; roughly 8.2% occur only once, and approximately 6% lies in the top ten. Sequencing was performed on PBMCs, mostly from graft donor cells, taken 180 days after TCRalphabeta/CD19-depleted stem cell transplant. These receptors were taken from a male patient aged 5 to 17 who had a stem cell transplant for acute lymphoblastic leukemia, so the T cells may come from the graft donor. Both conserved end residues are part of each CDR3. The listing skips clone size in some rows; elsewhere it reads once, few, many or a size class.

size: many
J: TRBJ2-7
V: TRBV10-2
CDR3: CASKLGLGPYEQYF

size: many
J: TRBJ2-1
V: TRBV28
CDR3: CASSFEAGVNNEQFF

size: many
J: TRBJ1-1
V: TRBV12-3/TRBV12-4
CDR3: CATARDRNFNTEAFF

size: many
J: TRBJ2-1
V: TRBV2
CDR3: CAGGRQGNPHNEQFF

size: many
J: TRBJ1-5
V: TRBV6-2/TRBV6-3
CDR3: CASSTGTGGVRPQHF

size: many
J: TRBJ2-1
V: TRBV24-1
CDR3: CATSVLGKNNEQFF

size: many
J: TRBJ1-1
V: TRBV5-6
CDR3: CASSLRLTEAFF

size: -
J: TRBJ1-1
V: TRBV5-1
CDR3: CASRTSTGAGYTEAFF

size: many
J: TRBJ1-5
V: TRBV15
CDR3: CATRLGWGNQPQHF

size: -
J: TRBJ1-2
V: TRBV5-4
CDR3: CASSLGAGVNYGYTF

size: many
J: TRBJ2-1
V: TRBV6-2/TRBV6-3
CDR3: CASSYSKAGATPYNEQFF

size: many
J: TRBJ2-5
V: TRBV20-1
CDR3: CSAGGGRETQYF

size: many
J: TRBJ2-5
V: TRBV7-2
CDR3: CASSPQGQTTYQETQYF

size: many
J: TRBJ1-2
V: TRBV6-1
CDR3: CASSPDRGRSYGYTF

size: -
J: TRBJ2-5
V: TRBV3-1
CDR3: CASSQDLTPQETQYF

size: -
J: TRBJ2-7
V: TRBV6-4
CDR3: CASSRQQGSYEQYF

size: many
J: TRBJ2-7
V: TRBV5-1
CDR3: CASSLVSDREYEQYF

size: many
J: TRBJ1-6
V: TRBV29-1
CDR3: CSARQGGYNSPLHF

size: many
J: TRBJ2-5
V: TRBV28
CDR3: CASSLVPSGRETQYF

size: many
J: TRBJ2-3
V: TRBV24-1
CDR3: CATSDPRGGTDTQYF

size: many
J: TRBJ1-3
V: TRBV27
CDR3: CASISLRGSGNTIYF

size: many
J: TRBJ1-1
V: TRBV6-5
CDR3: CASSSGQGPRGEAFF

size: many
J: TRBJ2-1
V: TRBV5-1
CDR3: CASSRIAGGEDEQFF

size: few
J: TRBJ1-4
V: TRBV25-1
CDR3: CASSEGRLGRFNEKLFF

size: many
J: TRBJ1-2
V: TRBV6-5
CDR3: CASSSGGRGYGYTF

size: many
J: TRBJ2-3
V: TRBV12-3/TRBV12-4
CDR3: CASSLQGAATQYF

size: many
J: TRBJ2-1
V: TRBV7-3
CDR3: CASSFGHSNPFYNEQFF

size: many
J: TRBJ2-2
V: TRBV5-4
CDR3: CASSERDVTGELFF

size: many
J: TRBJ2-1
V: TRBV6-4
CDR3: CASSDSLNGVLYNEQFF

size: many
J: TRBJ2-1
V: TRBV12-3/TRBV12-4
CDR3: CASSPRTHSSYNEQFF

size: many
J: TRBJ1-2
V: TRBV20-1
CDR3: CSARDGQVLHGYTF

size: many
J: TRBJ1-1
V: TRBV5-1
CDR3: CASSLVQGSTEAFF

size: many
J: TRBJ2-7
V: TRBV7-2
CDR3: CASSPLGPSSYEQYF

size: few
J: TRBJ2-7
V: TRBV29-1
CDR3: CSVEGLGTTSYEQYF

size: many
J: TRBJ2-5
V: TRBV29-1
CDR3: CSVLRGETQYF

size: many
J: TRBJ1-5
V: TRBV28
CDR3: CASSSGRGQPQHF

size: many
J: TRBJ2-7
V: TRBV6-1
CDR3: CASRKVSSYEQYF

size: many
J: TRBJ2-7
V: TRBV21-1
CDR3: CASSNKYGGGFDYEQYF

size: many
J: TRBJ2-7
V: TRBV11-2
CDR3: CASSPRTSGSTEQYF

size: medium-sized
J: TRBJ2-2
V: TRBV5-1
CDR3: CASRDGTNSGELFF

size: many
J: TRBJ2-5
V: TRBV18
CDR3: CASSPQTGQETQYF

size: many
J: TRBJ2-7
V: TRBV9
CDR3: CASSVEAWTAGSYEQYF

size: many
J: TRBJ1-2
V: TRBV20-1
CDR3: CSARDQVSYGYTF

size: many
J: TRBJ2-1
V: TRBV20-1
CDR3: CSASQTRYNEQFF

size: many
J: TRBJ1-6
V: TRBV20-1
CDR3: CSARGGKGYNSPLHF

size: many
J: TRBJ2-5
V: TRBV7-2
CDR3: CASSPRDRVQETQYF

size: few
J: TRBJ2-7
V: TRBV12-3/TRBV12-4
CDR3: CASRGTGGGEQYF

size: many
J: TRBJ1-1
V: TRBV6-2/TRBV6-3
CDR3: CASSYGGRDHTEAFF